Listed below are T cell receptor beta chains from one sample, sequenced in a study of control samples from healthy donors and cancer patients. Clones were read by immunoSEQ multiplex PCR, and TCRdb kept only the in-frame ones, dropping some. Of some 200,000 clones listed, roughly 89% are singletons. Specimen: blood. These receptors were obtained from a woman between 25 and 40 years old in good health. The CDR3 runs from the conserved cysteine through the conserved F or W. The D gene is left open where the match is weak. A row's size may be missing; if present it is once, few, many or a size class.

D gene: TRBD2; clone size: NA; J gene: TRBJ2-3; V gene: TRBV6-5; CDR3 DNA: TGTGCCAGCAGTTACGGGACTAGCGGGGGGATAGATACGCAGTATTTT; CDR3 protein: CASSYGTSGGIDTQYF
D gene: TRBD1; clone size: NA; J gene: TRBJ1-1; V gene: TRBV6-2/TRBV6-3; CDR3 DNA: TGTGCCAGCAGTTACGGCAGGGGGCCAACTGAAGCTTTCTTT; CDR3 protein: CASSYGRGPTEAFF
D gene: TRBD1; clone size: NA; J gene: TRBJ1-4; V gene: TRBV3-1/TRBV3-2; CDR3 DNA: TGTGCCAGCAGCTCCCGGGACAGGGGGGGAACTAATGAAAAACTGTTTTTT; CDR3 protein: CASSSRDRGGTNEKLFF
D gene: NA; clone size: NA; J gene: TRBJ1-5; V gene: TRBV6-5; CDR3 DNA: TGTGCCAGCAGTTACGGGCAGAATCAGCCCCAGCATTTT; CDR3 protein: CASSYGQNQPQHF
D gene: NA; clone size: NA; J gene: TRBJ1-3; V gene: TRBV5-1; CDR3 DNA: TGCGCCAGCAGCTTTCTAGGGGTCCCTGGAAACACCATATATTTT; CDR3 protein: CASSFLGVPGNTIYF
D gene: NA; clone size: few; J gene: TRBJ2-7; V gene: TRBV19; CDR3 DNA: TGTGCCAGTAGTGTCTCTAGCGCCTACGAGCAGTACTTC; CDR3 protein: CASSVSSAYEQYF
D gene: NA; clone size: NA; J gene: TRBJ1-6; V gene: TRBV7-2; CDR3 DNA: TGTGCCAGCAGCTTAGATGGGGGCTCCTATAATTCACCCCTCCACTTT; CDR3 protein: CASSLDGGSYNSPLHF
D gene: TRBD2; clone size: NA; J gene: TRBJ2-3; V gene: TRBV3-1/TRBV3-2; CDR3 DNA: TGTGCCAGCAGTTCTAGACTAGCGGGTAGAGATACGCAGTATTTT; CDR3 protein: CASSSRLAGRDTQYF
D gene: TRBD1; clone size: NA; J gene: TRBJ1-3; V gene: TRBV15; CDR3 DNA: TGTGCCACCAGCAGGGGACAGGGTTACCCTGGAAACACCATATATTTT; CDR3 protein: CATSRGQGYPGNTIYF
D gene: TRBD2; clone size: NA; J gene: TRBJ2-4; V gene: TRBV6-1; CDR3 DNA: TGTGCCAGCAGTGGAGCGGGAGCTATAAACATTCAGTACTTC; CDR3 protein: CASSGAGAINIQYF
D gene: TRBD2; clone size: NA; J gene: TRBJ2-7; V gene: TRBV13; CDR3 DNA: TGTGCCAGCAGCCAAGGGACTAGCGGGGTTTTCGAGCAGTACTTC; CDR3 protein: CASSQGTSGVFEQYF
D gene: NA; clone size: NA; J gene: TRBJ1-5; V gene: TRBV6-5; CDR3 DNA: TGTGCCAGCGTGGTGGCACTTAGCAATCAGCCCCAGCATTTT; CDR3 protein: CASVVALSNQPQHF
D gene: TRBD1; clone size: NA; J gene: TRBJ1-5; V gene: TRBV6-2/TRBV6-3; CDR3 DNA: TGTGCCAGCAGTTACGGTCAGGGGGGCTATAGCAATCAGCCCCAGCATTTT; CDR3 protein: CASSYGQGGYSNQPQHF
D gene: NA; clone size: NA; J gene: TRBJ1-5; V gene: TRBV18; CDR3 DNA: TGTGCCAGCTCACCACAGGGGCCTCAGCATCAGCCCCAGCATTTT; CDR3 protein: CASSPQGPQHQPQHF
D gene: TRBD1; clone size: NA; J gene: TRBJ2-5; V gene: TRBV6-1; CDR3 DNA: TGTGCCAGCAGTGAGGACAGGGCAGAGACCCAGTACTTC; CDR3 protein: CASSEDRAETQYF
D gene: NA; clone size: NA; J gene: TRBJ2-3; V gene: TRBV19; CDR3 DNA: TGTGCCAGTAGTCCGGTCGTGGCAGATACGCAGTATTTT; CDR3 protein: CASSPVVADTQYF
D gene: NA; clone size: NA; J gene: TRBJ1-1; V gene: TRBV9; CDR3 DNA: TGTGCCAGCAGCGGCCACCCGAACACTGAAGCTTTCTTT; CDR3 protein: CASSGHPNTEAFF
D gene: TRBD1; clone size: NA; J gene: TRBJ1-3; V gene: TRBV30; CDR3 DNA: TGTGCCTGGAGGACAGGGAGCTCTGGAAACACCATATATTTT; CDR3 protein: CAWRTGSSGNTIYF
D gene: TRBD1; clone size: NA; J gene: TRBJ1-4; V gene: TRBV7-2; CDR3 DNA: TGTGCCAGCAGCCCGGGACAGGGGAGGGGTGAAAAACTGTTTTTT; CDR3 protein: CASSPGQGRGEKLFF
D gene: NA; clone size: NA; J gene: TRBJ1-1; V gene: TRBV2; CDR3 DNA: TGTGCCAGCAGCCCAGGGTGGAACACTGAAGCTTTCTTT; CDR3 protein: CASSPGWNTEAFF
D gene: TRBD2; clone size: NA; J gene: TRBJ2-2; V gene: TRBV4-2; CDR3 DNA: TGTGCCAGCAGCCAAGGACTAGCGGGAGCAACCGGGGAGCTGTTTTTT; CDR3 protein: CASSQGLAGATGELFF
D gene: NA; clone size: NA; J gene: TRBJ1-2; V gene: TRBV28; CDR3 DNA: TGTGCCAGCTCTCGTAACTATGGCTACACCTTC; CDR3 protein: CASSRNYGYTF
D gene: NA; clone size: NA; J gene: TRBJ1-5; V gene: TRBV19; CDR3 DNA: TGTGCCAGTAGTATGCAATATAGCAATCAGCCCCAGCATTTT; CDR3 protein: CASSMQYSNQPQHF
D gene: TRBD1; clone size: NA; J gene: TRBJ2-7; V gene: TRBV6-5; CDR3 DNA: TGTGCCAGCAAATGGGGACAGGGAGACTACGAGCAGTACTTC; CDR3 protein: CASKWGQGDYEQYF
D gene: NA; clone size: NA; J gene: TRBJ1-1; V gene: TRBV10-1; CDR3 DNA: TGCGCCAGCAGTGAGGGGTGGAACACTGAAGCTTTCTTT; CDR3 protein: CASSEGWNTEAFF
D gene: TRBD1; clone size: NA; J gene: TRBJ1-2; V gene: TRBV7-9; CDR3 DNA: TGTGCCAGCGACTTCCCAGGGGGCGTGATCTATGGCTACACCTTC; CDR3 protein: CASDFPGGVIYGYTF
D gene: TRBD2; clone size: NA; J gene: TRBJ2-4; V gene: TRBV19; CDR3 DNA: TGTGCCAGTAGTAAACCGGGGGGGAAAAACATTCAGTACTTC; CDR3 protein: CASSKPGGKNIQYF
D gene: NA; clone size: NA; J gene: TRBJ1-1; V gene: TRBV7-3; CDR3 DNA: TGTGCCAGCAGCTTGGGACCAACGAACACTGAAGCTTTCTTT; CDR3 protein: CASSLGPTNTEAFF
D gene: NA; clone size: NA; J gene: TRBJ2-3; V gene: TRBV5-1; CDR3 DNA: TGCGCCAGCAGCTATAGCAGCACAGATACGCAGTATTTT; CDR3 protein: CASSYSSTDTQYF
D gene: TRBD1; clone size: NA; J gene: TRBJ1-2; V gene: TRBV28; CDR3 DNA: TGTGCCAGCAGTTGGGACAGGGGGCAGGGCTACACCTTC; CDR3 protein: CASSWDRGQGYTF
D gene: NA; clone size: NA; J gene: TRBJ1-5; V gene: TRBV6-1; CDR3 DNA: TGTGCCAGCAGTGAAATGGTAGGGATGGGCAATCAGCCCCAGCATTTT; CDR3 protein: CASSEMVGMGNQPQHF
D gene: NA; clone size: NA; J gene: TRBJ2-7; V gene: TRBV18; CDR3 DNA: TGTGCCAGCTCACCACGGACAGTCTACGAGCAGTACTTC; CDR3 protein: CASSPRTVYEQYF
D gene: NA; clone size: few; J gene: TRBJ2-6; V gene: TRBV6-1; CDR3 DNA: TGTGCCAGCAGTGACGGCTACTCTGGGGCCAACGTCCTGACTTTC; CDR3 protein: CASSDGYSGANVLTF
D gene: TRBD2; clone size: NA; J gene: TRBJ2-7; V gene: TRBV5-4; CDR3 DNA: TGTGCCAGCAGCTTGGGCGGCGCGGGAGGGGACGAGCAGTACTTC; CDR3 protein: CASSLGGAGGDEQYF
D gene: TRBD1; clone size: few; J gene: TRBJ1-1; V gene: TRBV2; CDR3 DNA: TGTGCCAGCAGTGAGTGGACAGGGGAGACTGAAGCTTTCTTT; CDR3 protein: CASSEWTGETEAFF
D gene: TRBD2; clone size: NA; J gene: TRBJ2-7; V gene: TRBV28; CDR3 DNA: TGTGCCAGCAGAGCGACTAGCGGGAGGGCTTACGAGCAGTACTTC; CDR3 protein: CASRATSGRAYEQYF
D gene: NA; clone size: NA; J gene: TRBJ1-2; V gene: TRBV2; CDR3 DNA: TGTGCCAGCAGTGCCCAGAACTATGGCTACACCTTC; CDR3 protein: CASSAQNYGYTF
D gene: NA; clone size: NA; J gene: TRBJ2-1; V gene: TRBV11-2; CDR3 DNA: TGTGCCAGCAGCTTAGAGCGACTGCTCTCCTACAATGAGCAGTTCTTC; CDR3 protein: CASSLERLLSYNEQFF
D gene: TRBD2; clone size: NA; J gene: TRBJ2-5; V gene: TRBV10-3; CDR3 DNA: TGTGCCATCTCTAGCGGGGACCAAGAGACCCAGTACTTC; CDR3 protein: CAISSGDQETQYF
D gene: TRBD1; clone size: NA; J gene: TRBJ2-3; V gene: TRBV27; CDR3 DNA: TGTGCCAGCAGCAGGAGACAGGGGGGCACAGATACGCAGTATTTT; CDR3 protein: CASSRRQGGTDTQYF
D gene: NA; clone size: NA; J gene: TRBJ2-4; V gene: TRBV5-4; CDR3 DNA: TGTGCCAGCAGCTCCAGGGGAACCAAAAACATTCAGTACTTC; CDR3 protein: CASSSRGTKNIQYF